This TCR beta chain was captured in a study of blood T cell repertoires in COVID-19. Whole-study context: Spain, Italy and the United States supplied samples that represented acute and convalescent COVID-19. PBMCs, B-cell-depleted T cells, or T cells provided the cDNA or gDNA that made up the material.

Original handling: By means of reference gene primer amplification, nucleated cell counts were estimated. Using immunoSEQ multiplex PCR, the repertoire was profiled, and TCRdb retains in-frame clones only, with some absent. That table supplies the V and J calls and clone size; D and trimming were determined from the DNA. This sample has about 140,000 clones; around 87% occur once, and the top ten carry roughly 2.5%. Looked up from germline, CDR1 is SGHAT and CDR2 is FQNNGV. The CDR3 runs to 14 residues. V lost 6 bases and J 10 bases, leaving 19 bases between the germline ends. The chain carries TRBV11-2 and TRBJ2-1, with D perhaps TRBD2 (5 bases). The source is a man aged 45 to 65 with active COVID-19. Sample: peripheral blood. DNA for the CDR3: TGTGCCAGCAGACGTGGCAAATTAGCGTGGGAGCAGTTCTTC. Residues: CASRRGKLAWEQFF.